These 10 T cell receptor beta chains came from one sample sequenced in a study of blood T cell repertoires in COVID-19. Libraries were prepared by immunoSEQ multiplex PCR; TCRdb keeps only in-frame clonotypes and omits some of them. The repertoire holds tens of thousands of clones, with 65% to 85% as singletons. The source material was peripheral blood. All receptors come from a man aged 40-49 years with acute or convalescent COVID-19.

The rearrangement joins TRBV5-1 to TRBJ2-1; 9 bases align to TRBD2. V shed 0 bases, J shed 0 bases, and the junction held 1 base outside the gene matches. Germline V gives CDR1 SGHRS, CDR2 YFSETQ. The CDR3 runs to 16 residues. CDR3 sequence reads: CASSLGGGASYNEQFF. The CDR3 nucleotides are TGCGCCAGCAGCTTGGGCGGGGGGGCCTCCTACAATGAGCAGTTCTTC.

This clone was seen a single time. V gene TRBV19 combines with J gene TRBJ2-5; 12 bases fit TRBD2. Germline CDR1 LNHDA, CDR2 SQIVND (reference sequence). Trimming removed 4 bases from V and 5 bases from J; junction bases left unmatched: 8. The CDR3 runs to 16 residues. The CDR3 here is CASSNPGLAGIETQYF. In DNA, the CDR3 is TGTGCCAGTAGTAACCCCGGACTAGCGGGGATCGAGACCCAGTACTTC.

This clone was observed a handful of times. The chain carries TRBV29-1 and TRBJ2-1, with 12 bases fitting TRBD2. V was clipped by 6 bases and J by 8 bases; unmatched bases: 17. The germline gives CDR1 SQVTM, CDR2 ANQGSEA. The CDR3 covers 17 residues. CDR3 DNA: TGCAGCGTCCACAGGGCGTTGTGGACTAGCGGGATCTATGAGCAGTTCTTC. Its protein is CSVHRALWTSGIYEQFF.

The chain combines TRBV19 with TRBJ2-3, with 15 bases aligning to TRBD2. There are 15 residues in the CDR3. Unmatched junction bases numbered 8, after V lost 11 bases and J lost 5 bases. Germline-derived CDR1 and CDR2 are LNHDA and SQIVND (reference sequence). The CDR3 region has the DNA TGTGCCTCCCGGACTAGCGGGAGGGCCGTAGATACGCAGTATTTT. Its protein is CASRTSGRAVDTQYF.

V usage is TRBV6-1 and J usage is TRBJ1-1; the D gene is possibly TRBD1 (5 bases). The CDR3 sequence is 15 residues long. V was shortened by 3 bases and J by 5 bases, with 16 bases between the two germline ends. Per germline, CDR1 MNHNS and CDR2 SASEGT. The DNA of the CDR3 is TGTGCCAGCAGTGAGGGGAGGGGCCGGGGTACTGAAGCTTTCTTT. Translating it yields CASSEGRGRGTEAFF.

This chain links TRBV7-9 with TRBJ2-4; possibly TRBD1 for D (6 bases). This CDR3 contains 16 residues. The germline V and J ends were trimmed by 5 bases and 11 bases, with 25 bases remaining between them. Per germline, CDR1 SEHNR and CDR2 FQNEAQ (reference sequence). Here the CDR3 DNA reads TGTGCCAGCAGCCGGATCTCGACCGGGACACAAAAGTTTCAGTACTTC. Its protein product is CASSRISTGTQKFQYF.

This chain connects TRBV18 to TRBJ1-2; 7 bases map to TRBD1. CDR3 length: 14 residues. Germline CDR1 KGHSH, CDR2 LQKENI. The V segment lost 3 bases and the J segment 2 bases; nucleotides outside the gene matches: 3. CDR3 loop: CASSPATGNYGYTF. The CDR3, as DNA: TGTGCCAGCTCACCCGCGACAGGGAACTATGGCTACACCTTC.

This clone was picked up a small number of times. The chain recombines TRBV10-3 with TRBJ1-1, with TRBD1 matching over 9 bases. After removal of 6 bases from V and 6 bases from J, the junction contained 8 bases not matched to a gene. The CDR3 sequence is 14 residues long. Germline V gene lookup returns CDR1 ENHRY and CDR2 SYGVKD. DNA of the CDR3: TGTGCCATCAGGCTCGGGACAGGGTACTCTGAAGCTTTCTTT. Translation: CAIRLGTGYSEAFF.

The chain has TRBV11-3 and TRBJ2-7; D may be TRBD1 (5 bases). The V gene's germline CDR1 is SGHNT and CDR2 YENEEA. CDR3 length equals 15 residues. With 0 bases removed from V and 4 bases from J, the gap between germline ends came to 13 bases. In DNA, the CDR3 is TGTGCCAGCAGCTTAGACGCAGGGAAACCTTACGAGCAGTACGTC. This gives the protein CASSLDAGKPYEQYV.

This clone has just one count. This rearrangement joins TRBV5-4 to TRBJ1-5, with a possible D match to TRBD1 (6 bases). Per the germline V gene, CDR1 is SGHNT and CDR2 is YYREEE (reference sequence). V was cut by 2 bases and J by 5 bases, with 11 bases left in between. The CDR3 totals 14 residues. CDR3 in DNA: TGTGCCAGCAGCTTACAGGGTACCGATCAGCCCCAGCATTTT. As protein: CASSLQGTDQPQHF.